This T cell receptor beta chain is from a study of blood T cell repertoires in COVID-19. The overall study: The samples span acute and convalescent COVID-19 from the United States, Italy and Spain. PBMCs, B-cell-depleted T cells, or T cells provided the cDNA or gDNA that made up the material.

As handled by the study authors: Estimation of nucleated cell counts relied on the amplification of reference gene primers. Clones were sequenced by immunoSEQ multiplex PCR, and TCRdb holds only the in-frame ones, with some missing. That table furnishes V, J and clone size, whereas the DNA furnished D and trimming. The sample has more than 100,000 clones, roughly 84% seen once. Source material: peripheral blood. The clonotype was recovered from a human donor in a cohort sampled during active COVID-19.

The CDR3 nucleotides read TGTGCCAGCAGCGTAGACCCGGGGCAAGAGACCCAGTACTTC. It translates to CASSVDPGQETQYF. The chain uses TRBV9 and TRBJ2-5; weak D call: TRBD2 (5 bases). The CDR3 is 14 amino acids. V was shortened by 0 bases and J by 2 bases, with 8 bases between the two germline ends. Germline CDR1 reads SGDLS; CDR2 reads YYNGEE.